Below, one T cell receptor (beta chain) is given with its context. No antigen is known for it. There are no base qualities to consult, and no much larger clone falls within one base. V has 8 bases trimmed and J has 1 base trimmed; junction bases matching no gene number 5. Via the germline V gene, CDR1 is MNHEY and CDR2 SVGAGI. The CDR3 sequence holds 14 residues, the cysteine and phenylalanine included. Just the 42-base CDR3 DNA is kept, in frame starting at base 1. This sample is part of a study of T cell responses to AZD1222 COVID-19 vaccine (TCRdb year 2021). Study-wide context: A total of approximately 240 trial participants underwent TCR sequencing, of whom 207 received two doses of AZD1222 and 26 received two doses of the MenACWY control vaccine. Trial participants were enrolled by age into subgroups of 18-55, 56-69 and 70-plus years, and around 140, 26 and 57 TCR-sequenced participants, respectively, were included in these subgroups.

The CDR3 regions of human TCRbeta chains were subjected to immunosequencing. Turning to the authors' computational methods: TCRs in the repertoires were compared against a reference library of SARS-CoV-2-specific TCRs that had been generated with the MIRA antigen-specificity platform. Breadth was defined as the fraction of unique TCRs that were SARS-CoV-2-associated, and depth was defined as the fraction of total T cells that were SARS-CoV-2-associated. Each spike-specific TCR was assigned to its reactive spike region and to a CD4 or CD8 class using the MIRA data. Log10-transformed breadth and depth values were compared by one-way ANOVA with Sidak's multiple comparisons tests. This is the immuneACCESS table as TCRdb keeps it, with only in-frame sequences that have V and J called. A part of the clones is gone; compared with another copy, unresolved V genes explain less than half, and the rest is unexplained. Clone size and V and J calls were adopted from that table, with D and trimming inferred from the DNA. The sample table lists about 21,000 clones, roughly 84% of them with a count of one. The ten largest clonotypes hold around 15% of the sample.

What the authors observed across the whole study: Conclusions about previously exposed vaccinees are limited, since just a handful of AZD1222 recipients were seropositive for SARS-CoV-2 at baseline. Because no day 14 peak-response samples were available, the repertoires could be characterized only after the peak T cell response. Participants were mostly white British and included more females than males, and it was suggested by the authors that clonal diversity may have been underestimated. Nearly half of unique spike-specific TCRs reportedly recognized epitopes outside regions mutated in the B.1.351 and B.1.1.7 variants. Vaccine-associated CD4 TCRs spanned the whole spike protein, with dominant responses in regions 160-218 and 743-854. Spike-specific TCR breadth and depth rose significantly after two AZD1222 doses compared with day 0 and with MenACWY recipients. The 56-69-year group was small, and its depth increase did not reach significance, likely because of low power.

The sample's time point label, decoded: about 28 days (+/-7) after the second vaccine dose. AZD1222 recipients whose second dose came at about 4 weeks and those whose second dose came at about 12 weeks were combined into one group, since spike-specific TCR depth and breadth did not differ between the two schedules. The vaccinee samples were drawn from two UK trials, COV001 and COV002, one of which was a single-blind randomized controlled phase 2/3 trial testing AZD1222 (ChAdOx1 nCoV-19) in healthy adults. Trial participant PBMC samples were collected at day 0 and day 28 after the second dose for TCRbeta chain sequencing.

This TCR came from an adult who received the AZD1222 COVID-19 vaccine. In this chain, TRBV6-5 is recombined with TRBJ1-1, with 9 bases in between that match TRBD1. The specimen was peripheral blood, collected 28 days after the second AZD1222 dose. The nucleotide sequence is given as TGTGCCAGCCGGAGGGGACAGGGGAACACTGAAGCTTTCTTT. Translated, this is CASRRGQGNTEAFF.